Shown below are 12 T cell receptor beta chains from a single sample sequenced in a study of sequential checkpoint blockade in melanoma. Libraries were prepared by immunoSEQ multiplex PCR; TCRdb keeps only in-frame clonotypes and omits some of them. The sample holds under 25,000 clones; approximately 70% are singletons and the top ten take over 20%. Regarding treatment: randomized to nivolumab then ipilimumab (arm A) or the reverse (arm B). The sample consisted of CD8+ T cells sorted from blood (inferred from file names), taken from a patient given nivolumab and ipilimumab in sequence. The receptors shown here come from a human donor with melanoma.

The J gene is TRBJ1-4, the V gene TRBV5-6; a weak D match, TRBD1 (5 bases). Between the trimmed V and J ends, which lost 3 bases and 3 bases, there was a span of 15 bases. This CDR3 region has 16 residues. From germline, CDR1 is SGHDT and CDR2 YYEEEE. CDR3 coding DNA: TGTGCCAGCAGCTGGTCCGGGACTAGACCTAATGAAAAACTGTTTTTT. Translating gives CASSWSGTRPNEKLFF.

The V gene is TRBV5-1, the J gene TRBJ1-4; 7 bases align to TRBD1. The CDR3 has 14 residues. CDR1 and CDR2 from the germline V gene are SGHRS and YFSETQ. J gave up 7 bases and V 4 bases, and 7 bases lay outside the gene matches. The CDR3, as DNA: TGCGCCAGCAGCCAAGGGGGCGCTTCTGAAAAACTGTTTTTT. It codes for CASSQGGASEKLFF. Based on the CDR3 plus reference TRBV5-1 and TRBJ1-4, the full variable domain is KAGVTQTPRYLIKTRGQQVTLSCSPISGHRSVSWYQQTPGQGLQFLFEYFSETQRNKGNFPGRFSGRQFSNSRSEMNVSTLELGDSALYLCASSQGGASEKLFFGSGTQLSVL.

The chain employs TRBV5-1 and TRBJ1-1; 7 bases map to TRBD1. Trimming cost V 0 bases and J 0 bases; bases outside gene matches: 14. The CDR3 sequence is 19 residues long. Germline values: CDR1 SGHRS, CDR2 YFSETQ. The CDR3 bases are TGCGCCAGCAGCTTGGCCCCGACAGGGATCATTAACATGAACACTGAAGCTTTCTTT. Encoded protein: CASSLAPTGIINMNTEAFF.

Relative to its sample, this clone is medium-sized. The rearrangement links TRBV6-1 to TRBJ1-1; TRBD1 matches 7 bases. The CDR3 is made up of 13 amino acids. V was clipped by 6 bases and J by 1 base; unmatched bases: 2. From germline, CDR1 is MNHNS and CDR2 SASEGT. CDR3 in DNA: TGTGCCAGCAGCGACAGGGAGAACACTGAAGCTTTCTTT. Its translation is CASSDRENTEAFF.

V is TRBV7-9 and J is TRBJ1-1; D remains unclear. Germline V CDR1 and CDR2: SEHNR, FQNEAQ (reference sequence). This CDR3 region has 12 residues. The V gene lost 3 bases and the J gene lost 5 bases, with 7 bases spanning the gap. The CDR3 loop is CASSFSVTEAFF. CDR3 coding DNA: TGTGCCAGCAGCTTTAGCGTAACTGAAGCTTTCTTT.

This clone was observed once. The chain joins TRBV4-1 to TRBJ2-7; 8 bases are shared with TRBD2. This CDR3 is 17 amino acids long. J lost 6 bases, V lost 4 bases, and 17 bases had no gene match. Germline CDR1 and CDR2: MGHRA and YSYEKL. CDR3 sequence reads: CASSLYTPGTSMSEQYF. The CDR3 nucleotides read TGCGCCAGCAGCCTATACACCCCAGGGACTAGTATGTCCGAGCAGTACTTC.

The chain has TRBV6-1 and TRBJ2-1; TRBD1 agrees at 8 bases. Germline trimming cut 3 bases from V and 1 base from J; bases unmatched to any gene: 5. The germline CDR1 and CDR2 sequences are MNHNS and SASEGT. This CDR3 spans 16 amino acids. This CDR3 is CASSDDGQGSYNEQFF. CDR3 in DNA: TGTGCCAGCAGTGACGATGGACAGGGATCCTACAATGAGCAGTTCTTC.

The chain employs TRBV4-1 and TRBJ2-2; TRBD1 aligns across 10 bases. The J segment lost 6 bases and the V segment lost 0 bases, leaving 16 bases of the junction unmatched. The CDR3 runs 20 residues. The germline CDR1 and CDR2 sequences are MGHRA and YSYEKL. This chain's CDR3 is CASSQDLPFPGQGTSGELFF. The CDR3 bases are TGCGCCAGCAGCCAAGACCTGCCCTTTCCGGGACAGGGGACGTCCGGGGAGCTGTTTTTT.

This clone has only a few counts. The chain uses TRBV19 and TRBJ2-7; 15 nucleotides match TRBD2. CDR1 and CDR2 (germline): LNHDA, SQIVND (reference sequence). CDR3 size: 16 residues. V was pared by 3 bases and J by 7 bases, with 7 bases of the junction left unmatched. CDR3 nucleotides: TGTGCCAGTAGTATTGGACTAGCGGGGGGGACGAGGGAGCAGTACTTC. It encodes CASSIGLAGGTREQYF.

This chain joins TRBV4-3 and TRBJ1-2; perhaps TRBD1 as D (5 bases). Germline V CDR1 and CDR2: LGHNA, YSLEER. The CDR3 is 15 residues long. V was shortened by 0 bases and J by 6 bases, with 14 bases between the two germline ends. In DNA, the CDR3 is TGCGCCAGCAGCCAAGAAGTCGGGCAGGGCGATGGCTACACCTTC. Its translation is CASSQEVGQGDGYTF.

The chain is built from TRBV6-1 and TRBJ2-7, with 8 nucleotides matching TRBD1. The CDR3 has 14 amino acids. CDR1 MNHNS and CDR2 SASEGT come from the germline V gene. The V segment lost 6 bases and the J segment 4 bases; nucleotides outside the gene matches: 8. The CDR3 loop reads CASSPTGELYEQYF. CDR3 in DNA: TGTGCCAGCAGCCCGACAGGGGAGCTATACGAGCAGTACTTC.

The chain combines TRBV28 with TRBJ1-2, with TRBD1 matching 7 bases. J was trimmed by 3 bases and V by 4 bases; bases with no gene match: 5. Germline V gene lookup returns CDR1 MDHEN and CDR2 SYDVKM. This CDR3 is 14 amino acids long. CDR3 DNA: TGTGCCAGCAGTTGGGAACAGGGGTACTATGGCTACACCTTC. It codes for CASSWEQGYYGYTF.